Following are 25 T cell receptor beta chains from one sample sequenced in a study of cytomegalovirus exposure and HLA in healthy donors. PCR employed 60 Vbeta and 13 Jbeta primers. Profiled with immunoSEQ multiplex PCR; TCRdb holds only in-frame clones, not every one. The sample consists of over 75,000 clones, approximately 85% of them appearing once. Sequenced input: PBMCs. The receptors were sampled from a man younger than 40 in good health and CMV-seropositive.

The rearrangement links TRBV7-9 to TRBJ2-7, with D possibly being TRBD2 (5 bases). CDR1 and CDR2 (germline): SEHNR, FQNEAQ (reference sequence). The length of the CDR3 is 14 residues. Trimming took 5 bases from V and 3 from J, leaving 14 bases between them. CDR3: CASSNRDLSYEQYF. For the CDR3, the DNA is TGTGCCAGCAGCAACCGGGATTTGAGCTACGAGCAGTACTTC.

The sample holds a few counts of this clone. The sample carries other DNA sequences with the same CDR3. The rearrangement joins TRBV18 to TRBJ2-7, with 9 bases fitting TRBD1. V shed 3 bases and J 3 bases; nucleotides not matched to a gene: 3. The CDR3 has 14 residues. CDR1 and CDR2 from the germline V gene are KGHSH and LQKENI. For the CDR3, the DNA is TGTGCCAGCTCACCGCCGGGACAGGGCTACGAGCAGTACTTC. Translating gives CASSPPGQGYEQYF.

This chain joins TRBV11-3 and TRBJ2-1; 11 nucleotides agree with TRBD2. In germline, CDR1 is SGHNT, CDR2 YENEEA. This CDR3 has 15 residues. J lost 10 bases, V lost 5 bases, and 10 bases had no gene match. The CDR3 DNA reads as TGTGCCAGCAGCCGCGGTCTAGCGGGAGGTGGGGAGCAGTTCTTC. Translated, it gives CASSRGLAGGGEQFF.

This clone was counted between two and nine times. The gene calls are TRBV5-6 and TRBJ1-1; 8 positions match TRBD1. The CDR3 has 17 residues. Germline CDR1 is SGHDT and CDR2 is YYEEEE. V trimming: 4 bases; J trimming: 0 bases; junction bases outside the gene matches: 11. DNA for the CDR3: TGTGCCAGCAGCCCATACAGGGGGACGTACATGAACACTGAAGCTTTCTTT. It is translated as CASSPYRGTYMNTEAFF.

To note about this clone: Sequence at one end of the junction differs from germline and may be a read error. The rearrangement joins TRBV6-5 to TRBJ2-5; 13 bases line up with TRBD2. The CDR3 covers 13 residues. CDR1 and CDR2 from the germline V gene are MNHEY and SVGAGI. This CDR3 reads CASRPGTSGAGHF. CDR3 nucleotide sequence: TGTGCCAGCAGGCCCGGGACTAGCGGGGCCGGGCACTTC.

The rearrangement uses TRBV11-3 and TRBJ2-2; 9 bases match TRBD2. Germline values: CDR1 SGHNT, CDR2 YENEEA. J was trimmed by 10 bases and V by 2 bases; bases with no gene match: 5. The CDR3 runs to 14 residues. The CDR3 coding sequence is TGTGCCAGCAGCTTACGGCGGGAGGGCGAGGAGCTGTTTTTT. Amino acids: CASSLRREGEELFF.

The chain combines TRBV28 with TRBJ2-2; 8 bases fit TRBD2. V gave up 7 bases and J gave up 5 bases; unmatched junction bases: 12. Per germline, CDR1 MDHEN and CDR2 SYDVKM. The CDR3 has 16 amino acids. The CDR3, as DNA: TGTGCCAGCACCCTTGTGGGACTAGATGTTACCGGGGAGCTGTTTTTT. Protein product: CASTLVGLDVTGELFF.

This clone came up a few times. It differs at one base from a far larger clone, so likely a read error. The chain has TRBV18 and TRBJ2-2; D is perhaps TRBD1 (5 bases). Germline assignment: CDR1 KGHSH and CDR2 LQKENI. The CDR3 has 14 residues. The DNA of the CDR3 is TGTGCCAGCTCACCAGAGGCGGACACCGCGGAGCTGTTTTTT. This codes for CASSPEADTAELFF.

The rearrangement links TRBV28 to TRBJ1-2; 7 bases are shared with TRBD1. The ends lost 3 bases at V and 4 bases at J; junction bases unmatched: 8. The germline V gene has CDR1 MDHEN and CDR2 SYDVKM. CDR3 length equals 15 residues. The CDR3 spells CASSLAVGDSYGYTF. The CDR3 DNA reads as TGTGCCAGCAGTTTGGCGGTTGGGGACAGCTATGGCTACACCTTC.

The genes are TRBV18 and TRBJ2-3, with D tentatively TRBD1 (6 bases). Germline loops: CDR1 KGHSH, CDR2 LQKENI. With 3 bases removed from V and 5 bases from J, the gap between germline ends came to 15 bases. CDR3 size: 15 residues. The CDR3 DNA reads TGTGCCAGCTCACCTTCCAACAGGGAGAAAGATACGCAGTATTTT. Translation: CASSPSNREKDTQYF.

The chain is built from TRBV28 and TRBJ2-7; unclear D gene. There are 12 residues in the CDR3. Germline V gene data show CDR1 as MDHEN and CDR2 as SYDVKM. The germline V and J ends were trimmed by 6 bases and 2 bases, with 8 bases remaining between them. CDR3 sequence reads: CASSTYPYEQYF. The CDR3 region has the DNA TGTGCCAGCAGCACCTACCCCTACGAGCAGTACTTC. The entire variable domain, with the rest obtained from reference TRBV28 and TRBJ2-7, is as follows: DVKVTQSSRYLVKRTGEKVFLECVQDMDHENMFWYRQDPGLGLRLIYFSYDVKMKEKGDIPEGYSVSREKKERFSLILESASTNQTSMYLCASSTYPYEQYFGPGTRLTVT.

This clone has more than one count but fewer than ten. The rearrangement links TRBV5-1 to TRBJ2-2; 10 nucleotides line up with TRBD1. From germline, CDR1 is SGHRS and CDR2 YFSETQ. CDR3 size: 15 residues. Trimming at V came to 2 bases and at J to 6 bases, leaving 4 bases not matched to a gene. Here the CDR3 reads CASSFGDRGPGELFF. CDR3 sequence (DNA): TGCGCCAGCAGCTTCGGGGACAGGGGTCCCGGGGAGCTGTTTTTT.

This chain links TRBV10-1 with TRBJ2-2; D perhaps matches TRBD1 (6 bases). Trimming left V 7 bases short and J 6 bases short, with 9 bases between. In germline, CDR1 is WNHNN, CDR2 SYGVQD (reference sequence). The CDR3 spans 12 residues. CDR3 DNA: TGCGCCAGCACGACAGGTTCCGGGGAGCTGTTTTTT. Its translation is CASTTGSGELFF.

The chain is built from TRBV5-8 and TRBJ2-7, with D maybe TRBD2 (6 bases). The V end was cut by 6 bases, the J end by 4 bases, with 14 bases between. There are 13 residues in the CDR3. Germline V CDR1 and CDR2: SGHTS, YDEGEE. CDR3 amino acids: CASKISGPYEQYF. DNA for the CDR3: TGTGCCAGCAAGATTAGCGGCCCGTACGAGCAGTACTTC.

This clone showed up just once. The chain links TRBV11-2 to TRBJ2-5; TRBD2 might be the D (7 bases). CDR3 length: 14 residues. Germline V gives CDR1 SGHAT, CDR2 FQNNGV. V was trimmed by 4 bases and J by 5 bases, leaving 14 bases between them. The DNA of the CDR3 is TGTGCCAGCAGCTGGGACACCGGGGGGGAGACCCAGTACTTC. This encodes CASSWDTGGETQYF.

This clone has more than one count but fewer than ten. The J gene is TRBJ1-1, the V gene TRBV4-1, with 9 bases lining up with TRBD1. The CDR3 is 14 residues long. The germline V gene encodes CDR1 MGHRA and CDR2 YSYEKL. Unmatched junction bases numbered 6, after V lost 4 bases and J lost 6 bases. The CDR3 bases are TGCGCCAGCAGCCGGTTACAGGGGGCCTCTGAAGCTTTCTTT. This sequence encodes CASSRLQGASEAFF.

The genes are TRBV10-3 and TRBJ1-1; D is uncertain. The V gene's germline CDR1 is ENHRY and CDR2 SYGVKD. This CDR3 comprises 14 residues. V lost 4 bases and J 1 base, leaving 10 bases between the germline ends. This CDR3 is CAISVLGRNTEAFF. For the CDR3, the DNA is TGTGCCATCAGTGTCTTGGGCAGGAACACTGAAGCTTTCTTT.

The CDR3 is CASPGQGENTF. The CDR3, as DNA: TGCGCCAGTCCGGGACAGGGAGAGAACACCTTC. V and J are TRBV5-1 and TRBJ1-2, with TRBD1 matching over 9 bases. This CDR3 spans 11 amino acids. After removal of 8 bases from V and 12 bases from J, the junction contained 8 bases not matched to a gene. Germline CDR1 reads SGHRS; CDR2 reads YFSETQ.

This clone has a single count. The CDR3 DNA is TGTGCCAGCAGTGAATTACGCGGATCCTACGAGCAGTACTTC. Translated: CASSELRGSYEQYF. V and J are TRBV25-1 and TRBJ2-7, with D unclear. This CDR3 is built from 14 residues. The V end was cut by 1 base, the J end by 1 base, with 8 bases between. CDR1 is MGHDK and CDR2 is SYGVNS in the germline V gene.

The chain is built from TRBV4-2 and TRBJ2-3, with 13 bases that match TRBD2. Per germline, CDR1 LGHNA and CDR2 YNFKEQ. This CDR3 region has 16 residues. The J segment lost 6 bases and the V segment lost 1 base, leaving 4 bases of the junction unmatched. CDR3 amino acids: CASSQGTSGSLDTQYF. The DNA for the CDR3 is TGTGCCAGCAGCCAAGGGACTAGCGGGAGTTTGGATACGCAGTATTTT.

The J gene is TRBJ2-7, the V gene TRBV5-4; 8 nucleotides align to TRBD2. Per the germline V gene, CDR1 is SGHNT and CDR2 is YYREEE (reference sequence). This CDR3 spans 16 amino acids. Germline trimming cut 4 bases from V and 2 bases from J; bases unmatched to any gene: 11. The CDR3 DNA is TGTGCCAGCAGCCCACAATCTAGCGGGCTAACCTACGAGCAGTACTTC. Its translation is CASSPQSSGLTYEQYF.

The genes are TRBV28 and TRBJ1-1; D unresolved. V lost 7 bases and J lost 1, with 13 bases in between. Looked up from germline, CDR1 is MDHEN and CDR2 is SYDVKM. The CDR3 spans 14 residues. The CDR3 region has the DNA TGTGCCAGCATATTCAGAAACAGGAACACTGAAGCTTTCTTT. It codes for CASIFRNRNTEAFF.

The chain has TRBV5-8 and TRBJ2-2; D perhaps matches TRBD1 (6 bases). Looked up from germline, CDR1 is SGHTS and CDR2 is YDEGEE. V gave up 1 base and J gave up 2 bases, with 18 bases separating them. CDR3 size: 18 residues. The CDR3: CASSLFAGAEFNTGELFF. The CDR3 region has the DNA TGTGCCAGCAGCTTGTTTGCAGGGGCGGAATTTAACACCGGGGAGCTGTTTTTT.

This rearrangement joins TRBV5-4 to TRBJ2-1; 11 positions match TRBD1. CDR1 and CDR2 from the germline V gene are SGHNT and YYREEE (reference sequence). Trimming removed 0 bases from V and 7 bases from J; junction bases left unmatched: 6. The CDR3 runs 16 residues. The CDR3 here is CASSLDPGQGGNEQFF. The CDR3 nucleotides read TGTGCCAGCAGCTTGGACCCGGGACAGGGGGGGAATGAGCAGTTCTTC. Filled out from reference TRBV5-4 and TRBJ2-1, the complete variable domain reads ETGVTQSPTHLIKTRGQQVTLRCSSQSGHNTVSWYQQALGQGPQFIFQYYREEENGRGNFPPRFSGLQFPNYSSELNVNALELDDSALYLCASSLDPGQGGNEQFFGPGTRLTVL.

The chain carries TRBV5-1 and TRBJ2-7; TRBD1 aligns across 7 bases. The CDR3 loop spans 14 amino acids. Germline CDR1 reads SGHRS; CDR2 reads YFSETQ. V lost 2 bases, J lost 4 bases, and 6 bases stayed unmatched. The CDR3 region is CASSFGQVLYEQYF. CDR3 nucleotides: TGCGCCAGCAGCTTTGGACAGGTCCTATACGAGCAGTACTTC.